This T cell receptor (beta chain) was recorded in a study of control samples from healthy donors and cancer patients. The germline V gene encodes CDR1 SGHNT and CDR2 YENEEA. Trimming cost V 1 base and J 1 base, with 7 bases left between them. The length of the CDR3 is 14 residues. The repertoire was sequenced with immunoSEQ multiplex PCR; TCRdb's copy has only in-frame clones and lacks some. The table has 35,000 to 40,000 clones, 80% to 90% seen once. The sequence was obtained from a woman aged 55-70 years with lung cancer. The sequenced material came from PBMCs. This sequence joins TRBV11-3 and TRBJ1-1; D is ambiguous. In nucleotides, the CDR3 is TGTGCCAGCAGCTTAGCTGCTGGGAACACTGAAGCTTTCTTT. Amino acids: CASSLAAGNTEAFF.